The rows below give T cell receptor beta chains drawn from one sample of a study of blood T cell repertoires in COVID-19. The protocol was immunoSEQ multiplex PCR, while the TCRdb copy is restricted to in-frame clones and leaves out a portion. Of tens of thousands of clones in the sample, over 60% were seen once. The sample was peripheral blood. All receptors come from a man aged 25-45 years with COVID-19, enrolled during active disease. The CDR3 runs from the conserved cysteine through the conserved F or W. Fields, in order: clone size, J gene, V gene, D gene, CDR3 DNA, CDR3 protein. D genes are given only for firm matches. Not all rows give a size; the values are once, few, many and, for expanded clones, a class.

few,TRBJ1-4,TRBV7-2,.,TGTGCCAGCAGCTTGGTAGTTAATGAAAAACTGTTTTTT,CASSLVVNEKLFF
.,TRBJ2-7,TRBV3-1/TRBV3-2,.,TGTGCCAGCAGCCTAGACAGGGACTTTCCCTACGAGCAGTACTTC,CASSLDRDFPYEQYF
.,TRBJ2-6,TRBV4-1,TRBD1,TGCGCCAGCAGCCAAGCACAGGGGTCTGGGGCCAACGTCCTGACTTTC,CASSQAQGSGANVLTF
.,TRBJ2-7,TRBV5-5,TRBD1,TGTGCCAGCAGCTGGACAGGGGTGTACGAGCAGTACTTC,CASSWTGVYEQYF
.,TRBJ1-1,TRBV5-1,.,TGCGCCGGTTCCCGCCTGGGCCGGAACACTGAAGCTTTCTTT,CAGSRLGRNTEAFF
.,TRBJ1-1,TRBV3-1/TRBV3-2,TRBD1,TGTGCCAGCAGCCCAGGACAGGGCTATATTACCCAAGCTTTCTTT,CASSPGQGYITQAFF
.,TRBJ1-5,TRBV7-9,.,TGTGCCAGCAGCTTGGAGGGGTCCAATCAGCCCCAGCATTTT,CASSLEGSNQPQHF
.,TRBJ2-7,TRBV18,TRBD1,TGTGCCAGCTCACTTGGACAGGACTACGAGCAGTACTTC,CASSLGQDYEQYF
.,TRBJ2-1,TRBV25-1,.,TGTGCCAGCAGTGAATCGACAGATGAGCAGTTCTTC,CASSESTDEQFF
.,TRBJ1-2,TRBV7-2,TRBD1,TGTGCCAGCAGCTTATCCACCTCGACAGGGGAAGGGTTTTATGGCTACACCTTC,CASSLSTSTGEGFYGYTF
.,TRBJ2-7,TRBV29-1,.,TGCAGCGGCTCTCTGGGGGGCGGCGGGAGCGAGCAGTACTTC,CSGSLGGGGSEQYF
.,TRBJ1-1,TRBV27,TRBD1,TGTGCCAGCAGTCCCTGGACAGGGGGAAACACTGAAGCTTTCTTT,CASSPWTGGNTEAFF
once,TRBJ2-1,TRBV7-3,TRBD2,TGTGCCAGCAGTCCCGGGATGGTTGGGACTAGGGAGAATGAGCAGTTCTTC,CASSPGMVGTRENEQFF
once,TRBJ2-4,TRBV3-1/TRBV3-2,.,TGTGCCAGCAGCCAAGACAGGGGGGCGAGGGGCATTCAGTACTTC,CASSQDRGARGIQYF
once,TRBJ2-1,TRBV5-1,TRBD2,TGCGCCAGCAGCTTGGAGGCGGGAGGATACAATGAGCAGTTCTTC,CASSLEAGGYNEQFF
.,TRBJ2-5,TRBV6-4,TRBD2,TGTGCCAGCAGGGCCAGCGGGAGGACCCCATCACGCCAAGAGACCCAGTACTTC,CASRASGRTPSRQETQYF
.,TRBJ1-1,TRBV20-1,.,TGCAGTGCTAGTGAGAGCACTGAAGCTTTCTTT,CSASESTEAFF
.,TRBJ2-3,TRBV30,TRBD2,TGTGCCTGGAGGGGGTTAGCGGGGTGGGATACGCAGTATTTT,CAWRGLAGWDTQYF
.,TRBJ2-3,TRBV30,TRBD2,TGTGCCTGGAGTGTACAAGGAGCGGGAGTAGGGAAAGATACGCAGTATTTT,CAWSVQGAGVGKDTQYF
once,TRBJ1-1,TRBV4-1,TRBD1,TGCGCCAGCAGCCAAGGGAGCAGGGGGCCCACTGAAGCTTTCTTT,CASSQGSRGPTEAFF
.,TRBJ2-5,TRBV5-6,.,TGTGCCAGCAACCCTCTCTACGGTGCGCAGTACTTC,CASNPLYGAQYF
few,TRBJ2-7,TRBV3-1/TRBV3-2,.,TGTGCCAGCAGCCAAGATCTCCGGAGCTCCTACGAGCAGTACTTC,CASSQDLRSSYEQYF
.,TRBJ2-3,TRBV7-2,TRBD2,TGTGCCAGCAGCTTAGTTGCTAGCGGGGGAATAGATACGCAGTATTTT,CASSLVASGGIDTQYF
.,TRBJ2-1,TRBV4-1,.,TGCGCCAGCAGCCAAGATGGACACCAATCTTACAATGAGCAGTTCTTC,CASSQDGHQSYNEQFF
.,TRBJ2-3,TRBV5-4,.,TGTGCCAGCAGCTTGTCAGGTGGGGATACGCAGTATTTT,CASSLSGGDTQYF
few,TRBJ2-3,TRBV6-4,TRBD2,TGTGCCAGCAGTGAAGCTAGCGGGGGGCCCACAGATACGCAGTATTTT,CASSEASGGPTDTQYF
.,TRBJ2-7,TRBV19,TRBD1,TGTGCCAGTAGGGCACCGGGACAGGGTTTCTACGAGCAGTACTTC,CASRAPGQGFYEQYF
.,TRBJ2-5,TRBV28,.,TGTGCCAGCATCTCCCCTGGGGGGGCAGTTTCAGAGACCCAGTACTTC,CASISPGGAVSETQYF
.,TRBJ1-1,TRBV4-2,TRBD1,TGTGCCAGCAGCCAAAGGTGGACAGGGAACACTGAAGCTTTCTTT,CASSQRWTGNTEAFF
.,TRBJ2-3,TRBV5-1,.,TGCGCCAGCAGCTTGGCAGCGCTAGCCCCAGATACGCAGTATTTT,CASSLAALAPDTQYF
.,TRBJ2-7,TRBV5-1,.,TGCGCCAGCAGCCTCGGGAGCAGAGAGTCCTACGAGCAGTACTTC,CASSLGSRESYEQYF